This T cell receptor beta chain appears in the sequencing data of a study of blood T cell repertoires in COVID-19. Looking at the study overall: Whether acute or convalescent, the COVID-19 samples came from the United States, Italy and Spain. The cDNA or gDNA used as material had been derived from T cells, B-cell-depleted T cells, or PBMCs.

As originally analysed: By means of reference gene primer amplification, nucleated cell counts were estimated. Generated by immunoSEQ multiplex PCR, the TCRdb table keeps only in-frame clones and is missing some. Clonal size and the V and J genes are those of that table, whereas D and trimming came from the DNA. The table records 35,000 to 45,000 clones, 70% to 80% of them present only once. CDR1 is MGHRA and CDR2 is YSYEKL in the germline V gene. This CDR3 is 16 amino acids long. The V segment lost 1 base and the J segment 4 bases; nucleotides outside the gene matches: 5. The chain is built from TRBV4-1 and TRBJ2-1; 9 bases align to TRBD2. The source of this sequence is a man in his 70s with acute or convalescent COVID-19. What was sequenced was peripheral blood. CDR3 coding DNA: TGCGCCAGCAGCCAAGGGGGGCTAGCGGGATACAATGAGCAGTTCTTC. As protein: CASSQGGLAGYNEQFF.